The 13 T cell receptor beta chains presented below share a single source sample, sequenced in a study of cytomegalovirus exposure and HLA in healthy donors. PCR amplification relied on 60 Vbeta primers (plus 13 Jbeta primers). TCRdb keeps only in-frame clones here, not all; method: immunoSEQ multiplex PCR. This sample carries 130,000 or so clones, approximately 82% of them seen once, and the ten largest clones take more than 1.5%. Input material: PBMCs. The receptor set was obtained from a woman aged 40 to 49 in good health and CMV-seronegative.

This clone was detected once. The rearrangement links TRBV5-6 to TRBJ2-7; no definite D call. The ends were cut back, 2 bases at V and 4 bases at J, with 7 bases in the middle. Germline CDR1 reads SGHDT; CDR2 reads YYEEEE. The CDR3 extends over 12 amino acids. CDR3 bases: TGTGCCAGCAGCTTATTCGGGTACGAGCAGTACTTC. Translation: CASSLFGYEQYF. The whole variable domain, filled in from reference TRBV5-6 and TRBJ2-7, reads DAGVTQSPTHLIKTRGQQVTLRCSPKSGHDTVSWYQQALGQGPQFIFQYYEEEERQRGNFPDRFSGHQFPNYSSELNVNALLLGDSALYLCASSLFGYEQYFGPGTRLTVT.

V usage is TRBV7-8 and J usage is TRBJ1-5; TRBD1 might be the D (5 bases). This CDR3 is built from 16 residues. V lost 3 bases to trimming and J lost 0 bases, with 12 bases between them. Germline CDR1 is SGHVS and CDR2 is FQNEAQ. CDR3 sequence reads: CASSFNRFFSNQPQHF. Written as DNA, the CDR3 is TGTGCCAGCAGCTTTAACAGGTTCTTTAGCAATCAGCCCCAGCATTTT.

CDR3 in amino acids: CASRLLVGGSTGELFF. The CDR3 nucleotides are TGTGCCAGCAGATTACTAGTTGGCGGGTCCACCGGGGAGCTGTTTTTT. V is TRBV4-2 and J is TRBJ2-2; D might be TRBD2 (5 bases). The CDR3 totals 16 residues. The germline V gene encodes CDR1 LGHNA and CDR2 YNFKEQ. Trimming left V 6 bases short and J 4 bases short, with 18 bases between.

This rearrangement joins TRBV4-3 to TRBJ2-7, with a weak D call TRBD1 (6 bases). The germline V gene encodes CDR1 LGHNA and CDR2 YSLEER. V lost 1 base and J 2 bases, leaving 12 bases between the germline ends. The CDR3 runs 15 residues. The DNA of the CDR3 is TGCGCCAGCAGCCAAGTGGACAGTGATCCCTACGAGCAGTACTTC. Translating it yields CASSQVDSDPYEQYF.

The chain joins TRBV4-3 to TRBJ2-1; D perhaps matches TRBD2 (5 bases). There are 17 residues in the CDR3. V was cut by 4 bases and J by 6 bases, with 22 bases left in between. Germline loops: CDR1 LGHNA, CDR2 YSLEER. CDR3 in amino acids: CASSPEDETEYSNEQFF. The CDR3 coding sequence is TGCGCCAGCAGCCCGGAGGACGAGACGGAATACAGCAATGAGCAGTTCTTC.

This chain joins TRBV7-9 and TRBJ1-1, with 9 bases identical to TRBD1. Germline V CDR1 and CDR2: SEHNR, FQNEAQ (reference sequence). V lost 4 bases to trimming and J lost 1 base; unmatched junction nucleotides: 7. The CDR3 is 16 amino acids. The CDR3 sequence is CASSSNRDRANTEAFF. CDR3 nucleotide sequence: TGTGCCAGCAGCTCTAACAGGGACAGGGCGAACACTGAAGCTTTCTTT.

This clone was seen more than once but under ten times. V and J are TRBV28 and TRBJ1-1, with D possibly being TRBD1 (5 bases). The germline CDR1 and CDR2 sequences are MDHEN and SYDVKM. The V gene lost 3 bases and the J gene lost 3 bases, with 23 bases spanning the gap. This CDR3 spans 18 amino acids. Written as DNA, the CDR3 is TGTGCCAGCAGTTTGGCTGGTCGGTGGGGGGAAAGGGACACTGAAGCTTTCTTT. Protein product: CASSLAGRWGERDTEAFF.

The J gene is TRBJ2-1, the V gene TRBV6-4, with D possibly TRBD1 on 5 matching bases. Deletions cut 2 bases from V and 8 bases from J, with 10 bases between. Germline V gene data show CDR1 as MRHNA and CDR2 as SNTAGT. CDR3 length equals 13 residues. The chain's CDR3 is CASSDGRGYEQFF. The CDR3 nucleotides are TGTGCCAGCAGTGACGGTAGGGGTTATGAGCAGTTCTTC.

This chain joins TRBV10-1 and TRBJ1-2, with D maybe TRBD1 (6 bases). The CDR3 totals 15 residues. Trimming left V 0 bases short and J 7 bases short, with 15 bases between. Germline V CDR1 and CDR2: WNHNN, SYGVQD (reference sequence). CDR3 in amino acids: CASSESRGQVRGYTF. CDR3 in DNA: TGCGCCAGCAGTGAGTCGCGGGGGCAGGTGCGTGGCTACACCTTC.

A single count supports this clone. The chain carries TRBV2 and TRBJ2-7, with D perhaps TRBD1 (6 bases). There are 14 residues in the CDR3. CDR1 and CDR2 (germline): SNHLY, FYNNEI. V was pared by 6 bases and J by 3 bases, with 15 bases between. CDR3: CASRTGQGGYEQYF. The CDR3, as DNA: TGTGCCAGCAGAACAGGGCAGGGCGGCTACGAGCAGTACTTC. Filled out from reference TRBV2 and TRBJ2-7, the complete variable domain reads EPEVTQTPSHQVTQMGQEVILRCVPISNHLYFYWYRQILGQKVEFLVSFYNNEISEKSEIFDDQFSVERPDGSNFTLKIRSTKLEDSAMYFCASRTGQGGYEQYFGPGTRLTVT.

V gene TRBV11-1 combines with J gene TRBJ2-5, with 9 bases matching TRBD1. The J call may be incorrect, as the DNA end agrees better with TRBJ2-7. This CDR3 comprises 18 residues. In germline, CDR1 is SGHAT, CDR2 FQDESV (reference sequence). For the CDR3, the DNA is TGTGCCAGCAGCTTAGCGATGTCGATTAGGACAGGGGACTACGAGCAGTACTTC. This encodes CASSLAMSIRTGDYEQYF.

The chain employs TRBV27 and TRBJ2-2; D may be TRBD1 (6 bases). The CDR3 is 16 amino acids. CDR1 and CDR2 (germline): MNHEY, SMNVEV (reference sequence). Trimming took 2 bases from V and 5 from J, leaving 15 bases between them. The CDR3 sequence: CASSLHPSGQTGELFF. CDR3 sequence (DNA): TGTGCCAGCAGTTTACACCCCAGCGGACAGACCGGGGAGCTGTTTTTT.

The chain couples TRBV7-2 to TRBJ2-7, with a tentative D call TRBD2 (5 bases). V was cut by 0 bases and J by 5 bases, with 8 bases left in between. The CDR3 is 13 residues long. Germline V CDR1 and CDR2: SGHTA, FQGNSA. This CDR3 is CASSLAGAHEQYF. The CDR3 bases are TGTGCCAGCAGCTTAGCGGGAGCTCACGAGCAGTACTTC.